These T cell receptor beta chains were read from a single sample in a study of blood T cell repertoires in COVID-19. The repertoire was sequenced with immunoSEQ multiplex PCR; TCRdb's copy has only in-frame clones and lacks some. This sample has over 200,000 clones, with roughly 80% found just once. The sequenced sample was peripheral blood. The receptors were sampled from a human donor in a cohort sampled during active COVID-19. CDR3s leave out the opening cysteine and the closing phenylalanine or tryptophan. Size is omitted from some rows. Given values are once, few, many or a class for expanded clones.

>-|TRBV5-5
ASSLVHSSYEQY
>-|TRBV27
ASSLWLAGVGGELF
>-|TRBV11-2
ASSGRLAGLYNEQF
>many|TRBV9
ASSAGTSGIEQY
>-|TRBV29-1
SVFKLAGIYNEQF
>-|TRBV19
ASSLSRQGRGNTEAF
>-|TRBV5-1
ASSLDAWDRGHGSGNTIY
>-|TRBV19
ASRVDRPPRVTQPQH
>-|TRBV28
ASTRAGQGARGYT
>-|TRBV11-3
ASSLGTVTDTQY
>-|TRBV7-2
ASSERQGRNNEKLF
>-|TRBV19
ASRVAGGVGETQY
>-|TRBV10-3
AISGMTVFSSYEQY
>-|TRBV7-2
ASSLGRTSNEQF
>-|TRBV6-5
ASRGRNTEAF
>-|TRBV20-1
SGVVVREQY
>-|TRBV29-1
SAGRGGLQF
>-|TRBV2
ASTASDRAEQY
>-|TRBV10-3
AIEGVSGSGEQY
>-|TRBV27
ASSLRVGTGGSRYEKLF
>-|TRBV2
ASSGGQGADEQY
>few|TRBV28
ASSFTGSPLH
>-|TRBV7-2
ASSLGWGEGQNTQY
>-|TRBV5-1
ASSHGLAGEGEQY
>-|TRBV7-9
ASSLALGSWSGELF
>-|TRBV3-1/TRBV3-2
ASSRGTSGLGYEQY
>-|TRBV7-2
ASSLDSDEQY
>-|TRBV9
ASSTQSGGRNEQF
>-|TRBV28
ASRATGGTGELF
>many|TRBV24-1
ATSALRGDTNTGELF
>-|TRBV30
AWSAPRSGANVLT
>-|TRBV5-1
ASSLDTNYGYT
>-|TRBV6-2/TRBV6-3
ASSYGQMADTQY
>-|TRBV10-2
ASKKDKGLSSYNSPLH
>few|TRBV7-2
ASEAQVNTEAF
>-|TRBV7-9
ASSSKGGLREQY
>few|TRBV6-5
ASSPNLRNTEAF
>-|TRBV19
ASSRTGTGMDGYT
>-|TRBV4-3
ASSQDGEETQY
>-|TRBV30
AWSRTGSTEAF
>-|TRBV11-3
ASSLGQGPQETQY
>-|TRBV24-1
ATSDPGQGERTGELF
>-|TRBV28
ASSRDRGPHQPQH
>once|TRBV5-1
ASSLAPPFIEQY
>-|TRBV9
ASSVGGHYNEQF
>-|TRBV28
ASSLPSRTSGIREQF
>-|TRBV27
ASSLSAGTGDETQY
>-|TRBV19
ASSKGLAGLDTQY